This T cell receptor beta chain was observed in a study of T-cell reconstitution after alpha-beta-depleted transplantation in children. Library preparation (for TCRbeta) was performed with unique molecular identifiers. TCRdb re-derived calls from the PCR reads in MiXCR, one entry per CDR3 protein. This repertoire shows 230,000 or so distinct CDR3 sequences, 9.7% found once; its top ten account for about 5.4%. A few counts support this clonotype. Germline V gene data show CDR1 as SGHRS and CDR2 as YFSETQ. Between the trimmed V and J ends, which lost 0 bases and 6 bases, there was a span of 10 bases. This CDR3 spans 14 amino acids.

This clonotype was obtained from a human donor who donated a stem cell graft to a child with SCID. This chain links TRBV5-1 with TRBJ2-1; D gene uncertain. The sample here was PBMCs from the stem cell graft donor, taken from the stem cell graft. Here the CDR3 reads CASSLGGSLNEQFF. DNA of the CDR3: TGCGCCAGCAGCTTGGGAGGAAGCCTCAATGAGCAGTTCTTC.